This is a list of T cell receptor beta chains from one sample in a study of blood T cell repertoires in COVID-19. TCRdb's table, derived via immunoSEQ multiplex PCR, lists solely in-frame clones and lacks some. The data hold about 220,000 clones, with less than 90% observed a single time. Sequenced: PBMCs or T cells enriched from blood (not recorded which). Receptors originate from a woman in her 30s who had recovered from COVID-19. Both conserved end residues are part of each CDR3. D genes are given only for firm matches. Expanded clones are given a class, and other clones once, few, many or no size at all.

cdr3_aa	cdr3_nt	cdr3_length	clone_size	d_call	j_call	v_call
CASNQLGDSNQPQHF	TGTGCCAGCAACCAGTTGGGAGATAGCAATCAGCCCCAGCATTTT	15	.	.	TRBJ1-5	TRBV6-6
CASSSPYGGRTEAFF	TGTGCCAGCAGTTCCCCTTATGGGGGCCGTACTGAAGCTTTCTTT	15	.	.	TRBJ1-1	TRBV27
CASSLGSGGNGYTF	TGTGCCAGCAGCTTAGGAAGCGGGGGAAATGGCTACACCTTC	14	.	.	TRBJ1-2	TRBV7-3
CASSYGTGAYEQYF	TGTGCCAGCAGTTACGGGACAGGGGCCTACGAGCAGTACTTC	14	.	TRBD1	TRBJ2-7	TRBV6-2/TRBV6-3
CASSLRAGNTEAFF	TGCGCCAGCAGCTTGCGGGCGGGAAACACTGAAGCTTTCTTT	14	.	.	TRBJ1-1	TRBV5-1
CASSQTTVDEQYF	TGTGCCAGCAGCCAAACAACAGTCGACGAGCAGTACTTC	13	.	.	TRBJ2-7	TRBV4-2
CASSQARTAEKLFF	TGTGCCAGCAGCCAAGCCAGGACAGCTGAAAAACTGTTTTTT	14	.	.	TRBJ1-4	TRBV5-4
CASSPGFSQPQHF	TGTGCCAGCAGCCCCGGGTTTAGTCAGCCCCAGCATTTT	13	.	.	TRBJ1-5	TRBV7-3
CASSLDPGTGFTDTQYF	TGTGCCAGCAGCTTAGACCCCGGGACAGGGTTCACAGATACGCAGTATTTT	17	once	TRBD1	TRBJ2-3	TRBV7-9
CASSQTQGDSSYEQYF	TGTGCCAGCAGCCAAACACAGGGGGATAGCTCCTACGAGCAGTACTTC	16	medium-sized	TRBD1	TRBJ2-7	TRBV4-2
CASKGSGGPYEQYF	TGTGCCAGCAAGGGTAGCGGGGGCCCCTACGAGCAGTACTTC	14	.	TRBD2	TRBJ2-7	TRBV25-1